The rows below give T cell receptor beta chains drawn from one sample of a study of shared clonotypes between healthy human individuals. This table comes from immunoSEQ multiplex PCR, and its TCRdb copy is limited to in-frame clones, with some not included. The data contain some 2.3 million clones, over 85% of them seen just once; the ten biggest clones take up under 0.45%. Material for sequencing was naive CD4+ T cells from PBMCs. These receptors were obtained from a man younger than 35 in good health. Some clones in this sample may be carry-over from other donors' samples. CDR3s include the opening cysteine and the closing phenylalanine or tryptophan. D genes are given only for firm matches. Clone size is not always given. Where it is, it says once, few, many or a class for expanded clones.

>-|13|TRBJ2-7|once|TRBV4-1
TGCGCCAGCAGACGCGAATCGGCCTACGAGCAGTACTTC
CASRRESAYEQYF
>-|16|TRBJ2-7|-|TRBV15
TGTGCCACCAGGAGGCTGGGCTCCGGACGGGACTACGAGCAGTACTTC
CATRRLGSGRDYEQYF
>-|11|TRBJ1-5|-|TRBV6-4
TGTGCCAGCCGTTGGGGGCAGCCCCAGCATTTT
CASRWGQPQHF
>-|13|TRBJ1-2|-|TRBV6-1
TGTGCCAGCAGTTTAGGGAGCGGCTATGGCTACACCTTC
CASSLGSGYGYTF
>TRBD1|15|TRBJ1-2|-|TRBV9
TGTGCCAGCAGCGCTAGACAGGGGGCGGGGTATGGCTACACCTTC
CASSARQGAGYGYTF
>-|19|TRBJ2-7|-|TRBV27
TGTGCCAGCAGTTTTGACCGCCCGGCGGGGACCCTCAAAAGCTACGAGCAGTACTTC
CASSFDRPAGTLKSYEQYF
>TRBD2|13|TRBJ2-3|-|TRBV29-1
TGCAGCGTAAGCGGGACTAGCGATGATACGCAGTATTTT
CSVSGTSDDTQYF
>TRBD2|16|TRBJ2-3|once|TRBV12-5
TGTGCTAGTGGTTCGGGGGGAGGGCTAGGGGCAGATACGCAGTATTTT
CASGSGGGLGADTQYF
>TRBD1|13|TRBJ2-7|-|TRBV30
TGTGCCTGGAGCGACAGGGCTACCTACGAGCAGTACTTC
CAWSDRATYEQYF
>-|15|TRBJ1-2|-|TRBV6-5
TGTGCCAGCAGTTACCCGGCCGATATCGACTATGGCTACACCTTC
CASSYPADIDYGYTF
>-|13|TRBJ2-2|-|TRBV7-8
TGTGCCAGCAGCTTAGGTTTCGCCGGGGAGCTGTTTTTT
CASSLGFAGELFF
>-|14|TRBJ2-7|-|TRBV7-2
TGTGCCAGCAGCCTTACGGGGAGCTCCTACGAGCAGTACTTC
CASSLTGSSYEQYF